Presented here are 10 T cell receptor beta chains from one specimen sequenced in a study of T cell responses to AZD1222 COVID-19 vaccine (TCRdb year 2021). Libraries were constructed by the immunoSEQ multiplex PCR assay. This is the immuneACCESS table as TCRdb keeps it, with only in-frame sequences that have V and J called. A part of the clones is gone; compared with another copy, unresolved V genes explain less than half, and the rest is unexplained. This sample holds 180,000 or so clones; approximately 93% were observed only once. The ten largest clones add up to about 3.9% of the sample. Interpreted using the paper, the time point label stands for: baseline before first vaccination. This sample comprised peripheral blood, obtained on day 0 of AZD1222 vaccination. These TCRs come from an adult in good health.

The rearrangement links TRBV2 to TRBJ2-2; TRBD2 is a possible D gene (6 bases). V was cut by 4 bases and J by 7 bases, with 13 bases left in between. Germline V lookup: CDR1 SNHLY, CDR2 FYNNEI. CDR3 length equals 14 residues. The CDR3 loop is CASSGTPGVGELFF. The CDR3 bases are TGTGCCAGCAGTGGGACGCCGGGGGTCGGGGAGCTGTTTTTT.

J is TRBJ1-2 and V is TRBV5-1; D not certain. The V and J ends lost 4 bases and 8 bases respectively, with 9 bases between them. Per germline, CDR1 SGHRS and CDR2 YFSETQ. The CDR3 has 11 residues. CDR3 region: CASSESWGYTF. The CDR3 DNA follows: TGCGCCAGCAGCGAGAGTTGGGGCTACACCTTC.

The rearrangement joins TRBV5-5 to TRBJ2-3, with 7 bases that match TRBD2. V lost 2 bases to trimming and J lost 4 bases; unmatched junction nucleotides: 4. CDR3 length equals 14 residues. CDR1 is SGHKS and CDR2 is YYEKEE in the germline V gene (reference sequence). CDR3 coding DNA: TGTGCCAGCAGCTTTCGACTAGCTCCAGATACGCAGTATTTT. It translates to CASSFRLAPDTQYF.

The CDR3 loop reads CASSPLPGRSGDYGYTF. The CDR3 nucleotides read TGTGCCAGCTCACCGCTACCGGGACGGTCGGGGGACTATGGCTACACCTTC. The chain recombines TRBV18 with TRBJ1-2, with TRBD1 as a possible D gene (5 bases). This CDR3 is 17 amino acids long. The germline V gene has CDR1 KGHSH and CDR2 LQKENI. V dropped 3 bases and J dropped 3 bases, with 20 bases sitting between them.

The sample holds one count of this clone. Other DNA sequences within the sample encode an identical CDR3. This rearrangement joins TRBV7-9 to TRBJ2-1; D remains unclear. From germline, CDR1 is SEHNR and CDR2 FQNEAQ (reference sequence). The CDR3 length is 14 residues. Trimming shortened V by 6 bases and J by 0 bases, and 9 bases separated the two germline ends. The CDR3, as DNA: TGTGCCAGCAGTCTACTAAGCTCCTACAATGAGCAGTTCTTC. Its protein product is CASSLLSSYNEQFF.

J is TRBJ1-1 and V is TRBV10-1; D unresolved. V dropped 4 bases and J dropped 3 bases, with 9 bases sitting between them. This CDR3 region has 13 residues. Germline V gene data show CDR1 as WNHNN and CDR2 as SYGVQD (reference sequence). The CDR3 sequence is CASSVSLDTEAFF. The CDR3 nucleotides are TGCGCCAGCAGTGTATCTCTCGACACTGAAGCTTTCTTT.

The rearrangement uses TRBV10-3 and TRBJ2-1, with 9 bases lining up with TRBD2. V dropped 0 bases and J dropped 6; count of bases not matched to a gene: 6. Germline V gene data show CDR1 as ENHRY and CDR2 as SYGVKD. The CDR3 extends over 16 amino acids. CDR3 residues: CAISESGREGRNEQFF. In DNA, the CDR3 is TGTGCCATCAGTGAGTCGGGGCGGGAGGGCCGCAATGAGCAGTTCTTC.

CDR3 protein: CASRSLQGGDTEAFF. For the CDR3, the DNA is TGTGCCAGCAGATCTCTACAGGGGGGTGACACTGAAGCTTTCTTT. The chain uses TRBV27 and TRBJ1-1, with TRBD1 matching over 8 bases. Germline V gene lookup returns CDR1 MNHEY and CDR2 SMNVEV (reference sequence). The ends lost 6 bases at V and 3 bases at J; junction bases unmatched: 9. The CDR3 totals 15 residues.

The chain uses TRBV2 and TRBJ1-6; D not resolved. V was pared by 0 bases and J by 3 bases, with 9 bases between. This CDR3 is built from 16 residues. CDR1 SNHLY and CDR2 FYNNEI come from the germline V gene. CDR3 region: CASSEAGRGYNSPLHF. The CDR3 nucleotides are TGTGCCAGCAGTGAAGCAGGCAGAGGCTATAATTCACCCCTCCACTTT.

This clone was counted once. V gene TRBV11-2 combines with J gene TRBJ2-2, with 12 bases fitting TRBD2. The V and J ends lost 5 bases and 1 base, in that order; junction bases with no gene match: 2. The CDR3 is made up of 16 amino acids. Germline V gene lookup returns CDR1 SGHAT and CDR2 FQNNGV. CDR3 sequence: CASSMTSGGNTGELFF. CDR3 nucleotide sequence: TGTGCCAGCAGCATGACTAGCGGGGGGAACACCGGGGAGCTGTTTTTT.